The TCR beta chain described here comes from a study of T cell responses to AZD1222 COVID-19 vaccine. Repertoires were generated with immunoSEQ multiplex PCR, while TCRdb's copy carries only in-frame clones and drops some. Of 130,000 or so clones detected, around nine tenths appear once; the ten largest clones hold around 10%. A word on this clone: Its antigen is not known.

This CDR3 has 15 residues. Between the trimmed V and J ends, which lost 5 bases and 0 bases, there was a span of 11 bases. Germline CDR1 and CDR2: SGHTA and FQGNSA. Study-level findings and limits: The peak T cell response came first, and repertoires were sampled only after it.

The sequence was obtained from an adult in good health. This chain links TRBV7-2 with TRBJ1-3; tentatively, D is TRBD1 (6 bases). The sequenced sample was peripheral blood, obtained on day 0 of MenACWY control vaccination. CDR3 coding DNA: TGTGCCAGCAGCCCGACCAGGGGCTCTGGAAACACCATATATTTT. Translating gives CASSPTRGSGNTIYF.